The TCR beta chain under discussion was sequenced for a study of T-cell reconstitution after alpha-beta-depleted transplantation in children. V was clipped by 4 bases and J by 3 bases; unmatched bases: 11. The CDR3 consists of 16 residues. The germline gives CDR1 SGHRS, CDR2 YFSETQ. Unique molecular identifiers were built into the TCRbeta library. TCRdb redid the calling of the PCR reads with MiXCR, one entry per CDR3 protein. The data hold around 600,000 distinct CDR3 sequences, with about 10% observed a single time. This clonotype has a count of ten or more. The chain couples TRBV5-1 to TRBJ2-3; TRBD1 aligns across 7 bases. The sequence derives from a human donor who donated a stem cell graft to a child with acute myeloid leukemia. Sequencing was performed on PBMCs from the stem cell graft donor, taken from the stem cell graft. Written as DNA, the CDR3 is TGCGCCAGCAGCGCCTGGACAGGAGCAGGGACAGATACGCAGTATTTT. It encodes CASSAWTGAGTDTQYF.